A selection of T cell receptor beta chains follows, all from one sample in a study of blood T cell repertoires in COVID-19. Sequencing used immunoSEQ multiplex PCR; TCRdb keeps in-frame clones, though not all of them. Counted here are about 240,000 clones, 82% occurring once; the ten biggest clones make up about an eighth. The sequenced sample was peripheral blood. The source of these receptors is a woman between 55 and 75 years old with active or convalescent COVID-19. Both conserved end residues are part of each CDR3. A D gene is named only where the DNA matches it firmly. The size entry is marked missing in some rows and otherwise reads once, few, many or a size class.

few	TRBV7-9	TRBD2	TRBJ2-5	TGTGCCAGCAGCCCGGGACTAGCGGGGGAGACCCAGTACTTC	CASSPGLAGETQYF
NA	TRBV7-2	NA	TRBJ2-1	TGTGCCAGCAGCTTAGGTCAGGGGAATGAGCAGTTCTTC	CASSLGQGNEQFF
NA	TRBV11-2	TRBD1	TRBJ1-1	TGTGCCAGCAGCCCCCCTAACAGGGGGTGGTACACTGAAGCTTTCTTT	CASSPPNRGWYTEAFF
NA	TRBV7-6	TRBD2	TRBJ2-7	TGTGCCAGCAGCCAGAGCGGGGAGGGCGAGCAGTACTTC	CASSQSGEGEQYF
NA	TRBV13	NA	TRBJ1-1	TGTGCCAGCAGCTTATCCAGGAACACTGAAGCTTTCTTT	CASSLSRNTEAFF
NA	TRBV27	NA	TRBJ1-5	TGTGCCAGCAGTTTTGGCGGGGCCAATCAGCCCCAGCATTTT	CASSFGGANQPQHF
few	TRBV5-3	TRBD1	TRBJ1-5	TGTGCCAGAAGCCGGACAGGGGATCAGCCCCAGCATTTT	CARSRTGDQPQHF
NA	TRBV6-5	NA	TRBJ2-3	TGTGCCAGCACCCCAAGAAGGGTGGAGGGGCATGGGCAGTATTTT	CASTPRRVEGHGQYF
NA	TRBV18	TRBD1	TRBJ2-1	TGTGCCAGCGGAACCTCCCGGGACAGGGGGGCCTACAATGAGCAGTTCTTC	CASGTSRDRGAYNEQFF
NA	TRBV7-2	NA	TRBJ2-3	TGTGCCAGCAGCTTAATGTACACAGATACGCAGTATTTT	CASSLMYTDTQYF
NA	TRBV10-3	NA	TRBJ1-6	TGTGCCATCCAACGTCACGACAGAGATAATTCACCCCTCCACTTT	CAIQRHDRDNSPLHF
NA	TRBV12-5	TRBD1	TRBJ2-1	TGTGCTAGTGGTTGGACAGGGACCTATGAGCAGTTCTTC	CASGWTGTYEQFF
NA	TRBV10-2	NA	TRBJ2-7	TGCGCCAGCAGACCCCTCGGCAGGGAGGAAGGGGAGCAGTACTTC	CASRPLGREEGEQYF
few	TRBV18	TRBD1	TRBJ1-3	TGTGCCAGCTTGGGACAGATAAACTCTGGAAACACCATATATTTT	CASLGQINSGNTIYF
NA	TRBV2	NA	TRBJ2-1	TGTGCCAGCAGCCAACACCGCGGGACCGTCATGTACAATGAGCAGTTCTTC	CASSQHRGTVMYNEQFF
NA	TRBV9	NA	TRBJ2-2	TGTGCCAGCAGCCGGGACTTCTATACCGGGGAGCTGTTTTTT	CASSRDFYTGELFF
NA	TRBV27	TRBD1	TRBJ1-1	TGTGCCAGCAGTTTAAGGGGACAGGGGGGATTAAACACTGAAGCTTTCTTT	CASSLRGQGGLNTEAFF
NA	TRBV7-9	NA	TRBJ2-5	TGTGCCAGCAGCTTAGCGGGGGGGCGTGAGACCCAGTACTTC	CASSLAGGRETQYF
many	TRBV23-1	TRBD2	TRBJ2-7	TGCGCCAGCAGTGCCTACGGCGGGGGGGGATTATACGAGCAGTACTTC	CASSAYGGGGLYEQYF
NA	TRBV2	TRBD2	TRBJ2-3	TGTGCCAGCAGTTCCGCCAACCTAGCGGGGAGCACAGATACGCAGTATTTT	CASSSANLAGSTDTQYF
NA	TRBV7-2	TRBD2	TRBJ2-2	TGTGCCAGCCGCAGGACTAGCGGGTGGTCCGGGGAGCTGTTTTTT	CASRRTSGWSGELFF
NA	TRBV6-5	TRBD1	TRBJ2-1	TGTGCCAGCAGTCCGGGACAGGGGTTCTACAATGAGCAGTTCTTC	CASSPGQGFYNEQFF
NA	TRBV10-3	NA	TRBJ1-1	TGTGCCATCAGTAATCAGGGGAACACTGAAGCTTTCTTT	CAISNQGNTEAFF
NA	TRBV5-1	TRBD1	TRBJ2-7	TGCGCCAGCAGCTTGGTGGGGACAGGGGGCAACGGCGAGCAGTACTTC	CASSLVGTGGNGEQYF
NA	TRBV5-1	NA	TRBJ1-1	TGCGCCAGCAGCTTGGTTCGGGGTTCAGCTTTCTTT	CASSLVRGSAFF
once	TRBV4-3	NA	TRBJ1-2	TGCGCCAGCAGCCAAGGGGATCGCAGGGTAGGCTACACCTTC	CASSQGDRRVGYTF
NA	TRBV28	NA	TRBJ1-2	TGTGCCAGCAGTTTATTTCAGGGGACCTATGGCTACACCTTC	CASSLFQGTYGYTF
NA	TRBV9	NA	TRBJ1-4	TGTGCCAGCAGCGTAGCGTCAGGGAACGGTGAAAAACTGTTTTTT	CASSVASGNGEKLFF
NA	TRBV12-3/TRBV12-4	NA	TRBJ2-3	TGTGCCAGCAGCCTCACAGATACGCAGTATTTT	CASSLTDTQYF
NA	TRBV5-4	TRBD2	TRBJ2-7	TGTGCCAGCAGCGCAGGGGTAGCGGGGGGTCCCGAGCAGTACTTC	CASSAGVAGGPEQYF
NA	TRBV30	TRBD1	TRBJ2-1	TGTGCCTGGGCCGCAGGACAGGGGGCAGTTGGTGAGCAGTTCTTC	CAWAAGQGAVGEQFF
NA	TRBV11-2	NA	TRBJ2-5	TGTGCCAGCAGCTTAGGGACAGCTAGCCTACAAGAGACCCAGTACTTC	CASSLGTASLQETQYF
NA	TRBV19	NA	TRBJ2-5	TGTGCCAGTAGTATGCCCGGAGAGACCCAGTACTTC	CASSMPGETQYF
NA	TRBV11-2	TRBD1	TRBJ2-3	TGTGCCAGCAGCCTGTCGGGGTTGCAGGGGGTCGACACGCAGTATTTT	CASSLSGLQGVDTQYF
NA	TRBV7-6	TRBD1	TRBJ2-2	TGTGCCAGCAGCAAATATAGGACAGGGAACACCGGGGAGCTGTTTTTT	CASSKYRTGNTGELFF
NA	TRBV7-8	TRBD2	TRBJ2-7	TGTGCCAGCAGCTTAGCGGGGGGGAACTACGAGCAGTACTTC	CASSLAGGNYEQYF
once	TRBV2	NA	TRBJ1-4	TGTGCCAGCAGTGGGGGGTCCGGGAGGACTAATGAAAAACTGTTTTTT	CASSGGSGRTNEKLFF
once	TRBV7-9	NA	TRBJ2-7	TGTGCCAGCAGCTTACCCGGGGCGGGGTACGAGCAGTACTTC	CASSLPGAGYEQYF
NA	TRBV19	TRBD1	TRBJ1-2	TGTGCCAGTAGTCAACAGGGGTTTGGTGGCTACACCTTC	CASSQQGFGGYTF
NA	TRBV7-3	NA	TRBJ2-3	TGTGCCAGCAGCTCTAAACAGGGATTGGGCACAGATACGCAGTATTTT	CASSSKQGLGTDTQYF
NA	TRBV2	NA	TRBJ1-2	TGTGCCAGCAGCCCAAGGTTGGGCTACCTTAACTATGGCTACACCTTC	CASSPRLGYLNYGYTF
NA	TRBV6-5	NA	TRBJ1-5	TGTGCCAGCAGCCGGACGGGAAGCAATCAGCCCCAGCATTTT	CASSRTGSNQPQHF